The source of this T cell receptor (beta chain) is a study of tissue T cells after allogeneic stem cell transplantation. Study-level results: Some tissue clones might be persisting host cells; their alloreactivity or antigen specificity was not determined. Motif-based clustering found tissue-specific repertoire signatures shared across patients, though few clones were shared.

This clone has a handful of counts. What it binds is not known. Any gene name here is a mouse gene name. The read finishes 1 residue shy of the CDR3 end, and the germline J gene is used to complete it. CDR3 sequences, V/J genes, frequencies and template counts came from survey-depth TCRbeta sequencing. Here immunoSEQ multiplex PCR was the method, and the copy in TCRdb shows in-frame clones only, minus some. The table lists roughly 7,000 clones, about 53% of them singletons. V was clipped by 6 bases and J by 8 bases; unmatched bases: 0. This CDR3 spans 11 amino acids. The germline V gene has CDR1 MSHET and CDR2 SYDVDS. Documented time point: mouse harvest day 7 after allogeneic transplant. Each mouse received 10^7 T-cell-depleted marrow cells plus 10^6 splenic CD5+ T cells by tail vein. Tissues came from B6→BALB/c major-mismatch GVHD mice at day 7 or 14.

This TCR was recovered from a female BALB/c mouse given C57BL/6 T cells with graft-versus-host disease after an allogeneic hematopoietic cell transplant. V gene TRBV29 combines with J gene TRBJ2-3; TRBD1 matches 9 bases. Sequencing input: gut tissue. The CDR3 loop is CASRGQGTLYF. The part of the CDR3 DNA that was read is TGTGCTAGCAGGGGACAGGGAACGCTGTAT.